The source of this TCR beta chain is a study of post-analysis software for immune sequencing data. Researchers reported that TCR beta cDNA libraries carried unique molecular identifiers. MiXCR, applied by TCRdb to the PCR reads, yields one record per CDR3 protein. The profile shows approximately 730,000 distinct CDR3 sequences, 25% to 30% of them singletons. The clonotype comes from a girl aged 5-17 years with multiple sclerosis. Sample: blood.

CDR3 coding DNA: TGTGCCAGCAGTTTGTTCGGCGCGGGGACTGAAGCTTTCTTT. Protein: CASSLFGAGTEAFF. This chain links TRBV12-3 or TRBV12-4 with TRBJ1-1; D gene ambiguous. This CDR3 region has 14 residues. Trimming took 3 bases from V and 5 from J, leaving 13 bases between them.